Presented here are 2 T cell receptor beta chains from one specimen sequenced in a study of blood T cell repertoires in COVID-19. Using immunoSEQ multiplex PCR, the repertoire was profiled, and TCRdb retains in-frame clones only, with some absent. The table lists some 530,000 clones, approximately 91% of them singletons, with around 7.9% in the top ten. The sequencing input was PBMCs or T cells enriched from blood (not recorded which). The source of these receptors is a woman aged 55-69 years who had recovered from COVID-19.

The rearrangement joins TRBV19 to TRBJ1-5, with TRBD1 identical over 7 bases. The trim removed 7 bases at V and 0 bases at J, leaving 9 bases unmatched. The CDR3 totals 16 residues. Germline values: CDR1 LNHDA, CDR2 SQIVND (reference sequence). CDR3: CASTNAKGASNQPQHF. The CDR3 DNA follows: TGTGCCAGTACCAACGCGAAGGGGGCTAGCAATCAGCCCCAGCATTTT.

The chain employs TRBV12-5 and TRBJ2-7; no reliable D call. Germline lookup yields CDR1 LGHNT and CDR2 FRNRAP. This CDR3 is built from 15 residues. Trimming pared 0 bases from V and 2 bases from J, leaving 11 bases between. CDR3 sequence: CASGLVQTQTYEQYF. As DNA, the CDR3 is TGTGCTAGTGGTTTGGTACAAACACAAACCTACGAGCAGTACTTC.